This passage covers 19 T cell receptor beta chains from one sample sequenced in a study of shared T cell receptors in the human thymus. Sequencing was performed with immunoSEQ multiplex PCR; in TCRdb, only in-frame clones are kept and a portion is missing. The sample lists hundreds of thousands of clones, more than 75% occurring once. These data were also filed under a second study, of human thymus T cells.

The sample was thymocytes. The receptors shown here come from a boy in the first two years of life with a congenital heart defect.

The V and J genes are TRBV11-3 and TRBJ2-1; TRBD2 agrees at 7 bases. Trimming removed 7 bases from V and 8 bases from J; junction bases left unmatched: 11. Germline V CDR1 and CDR2: SGHNT, YENEEA. The CDR3 length is 14 residues. Here the CDR3 reads CASNRGVGTDEQFF. CDR3 in DNA: TGTGCCAGCAACCGGGGGGTGGGCACGGATGAGCAGTTCTTC.

Comment on this clone: Other DNA sequences in the sample encode the same CDR3. The chain combines TRBV2 with TRBJ2-2; D gene ambiguous. The V gene lost 3 bases and the J gene lost 0 bases, with 11 bases spanning the gap. Germline values: CDR1 SNHLY, CDR2 FYNNEI. This CDR3 region has 16 residues. CDR3 nucleotide sequence: TGTGCCAGCAGTGACTTGGCAGGATCGAACACCGGGGAGCTGTTTTTT. Encoded protein: CASSDLAGSNTGELFF.

The gene calls are TRBV27 and TRBJ1-5, with 7 bases that match TRBD1. CDR1 is MNHEY, CDR2 SMNVEV, per germline (reference sequence). Trimming removed 5 bases from V and 3 bases from J; junction bases left unmatched: 4. The length of the CDR3 is 14 residues. CDR3 nucleotides: TGTGCCAGCAGTCCCGGGACAGACAATCAGCCCCAGCATTTT. Amino acid sequence: CASSPGTDNQPQHF.

This rearrangement joins TRBV6-1 to TRBJ1-3, with D uncertain. V shed 2 bases and J shed 8 bases, with 16 bases lying between them. Germline CDR1 and CDR2: MNHNS and SASEGT. The CDR3 length is 15 residues. The CDR3 spells CASSERVEGLDTIYF. The CDR3 coding sequence is TGTGCCAGCAGTGAACGTGTCGAGGGCTTGGACACCATATATTTT.

The chain recombines TRBV9 with TRBJ2-7; a possible D gene is TRBD2 (6 bases). This CDR3 has 16 residues. Germline lookup yields CDR1 SGDLS and CDR2 YYNGEE. With 5 bases removed from V and 4 bases from J, the gap between germline ends came to 22 bases. CDR3 nucleotide sequence: TGTGCCAGCAGGCAGAAACGGTTAGCGGATTCTTACGAGCAGTACTTC. Translated, it gives CASRQKRLADSYEQYF.

This chain joins TRBV11-3 and TRBJ2-3; 8 bases are a match to TRBD1. Germline-derived CDR1 and CDR2 are SGHNT and YENEEA. This CDR3 comprises 17 residues. Trimming at V came to 1 base and at J to 3 bases, leaving 9 bases not matched to a gene. CDR3 nucleotide sequence: TGTGCCAGCAGCTTAGGGGACGCGGGACAGGTGACAGATACGCAGTATTTT. It is translated as CASSLGDAGQVTDTQYF.

The rearrangement uses TRBV5-4 and TRBJ2-7, with D possibly matching TRBD2 (6 bases). Trimming removed 2 bases at V and 3 bases at J, with 12 bases between. Germline-derived CDR1 and CDR2 are SGHNT and YYREEE (reference sequence). The CDR3 has 14 residues. The CDR3 coding sequence is TGTGCCAGCAGCTTAGGCACTAGCCTCTACGAGCAGTACTTC. The encoded protein is CASSLGTSLYEQYF.

The rearrangement joins TRBV30 to TRBJ2-7; 9 nucleotides align to TRBD1. Germline V gene lookup returns CDR1 GTSNPN and CDR2 SVGIG (reference sequence). This CDR3 has 15 residues. Germline trimming cut 2 bases from V and 4 bases from J; bases unmatched to any gene: 9. Here the CDR3 reads CAWSPSRDREYEQYF. The CDR3 DNA follows: TGTGCCTGGAGTCCCTCTCGGGACAGGGAATACGAGCAGTACTTC.

CDR3 residues: CASSQEKREPDNEQFF. In DNA, the CDR3 is TGCGCCAGCAGCCAAGAGAAGCGGGAGCCCGACAATGAGCAGTTCTTC. This chain connects TRBV4-3 to TRBJ2-1, with 8 bases matching TRBD2. Germline lookup yields CDR1 LGHNA and CDR2 YSLEER. This CDR3 has 16 amino acids. Trimming at V came to 0 bases and at J to 5 bases, leaving 6 bases not matched to a gene.

J is TRBJ2-7 and V is TRBV18; TRBD1 matches 8 bases. Germline V gene data show CDR1 as KGHSH and CDR2 as LQKENI. This CDR3 is 16 amino acids long. J lost 5 bases, V lost 2 bases, and 11 bases had no gene match. CDR3 in DNA: TGTGCCAGCTCACCAGGGCAGGGGGCTTCCCTCCACGAGCAGTACTTC. Its protein product is CASSPGQGASLHEQYF.

The chain is built from TRBV5-6 and TRBJ2-1; 11 bases agree with TRBD2. The germline gives CDR1 SGHDT, CDR2 YYEEEE. Trimming took 2 bases from V and 2 from J; bases not matched to a gene: 9. The CDR3 spans 18 residues. The CDR3 protein is CASSFVVLAGGPYNEQFF. CDR3 DNA: TGTGCCAGCAGCTTTGTCGTGCTAGCGGGAGGCCCCTACAATGAGCAGTTCTTC.

This clone was picked up one time. This rearrangement joins TRBV6-1 to TRBJ2-5, with 10 bases that match TRBD2. The CDR3 consists of 13 residues. V dropped 7 bases and J dropped 4; count of bases not matched to a gene: 3. CDR1 MNHNS and CDR2 SASEGT come from the germline V gene. CDR3 in DNA: TGTGCCAGCAAATTAGCGGGAGGAGAGACCCAGTACTTC. Encoded protein: CASKLAGGETQYF.

The rearrangement joins TRBV13 to TRBJ2-1, with TRBD1 identical over 12 bases. With 5 bases clipped from V and 6 bases from J, the junction kept 8 bases outside the gene matches. The germline V gene encodes CDR1 PRHDT and CDR2 FYEKMQ (reference sequence). The CDR3 spans 16 residues. CDR3 sequence reads: CASSIRRDRGRNEQFF. The CDR3 DNA reads as TGTGCCAGCAGCATCAGGAGGGACAGGGGGCGCAATGAGCAGTTCTTC.

The chain recombines TRBV28 with TRBJ1-4; a possible D gene is TRBD1 (5 bases). Trimming took off 6 bases at V and 1 base at J, with 15 bases between the two ends. The germline gives CDR1 MDHEN, CDR2 SYDVKM. CDR3 size: 16 residues. CDR3 sequence (DNA): TGTGCCAGCAGCCCCCGGCGGAGGGGAACTAATGAAAAACTGTTTTTT. Protein sequence: CASSPRRRGTNEKLFF.

The J gene is TRBJ2-1, the V gene TRBV5-6; D is undetermined. The CDR3 has 13 residues. Germline values: CDR1 SGHDT, CDR2 YYEEEE. Trimming pared 4 bases from V and 4 bases from J, leaving 9 bases between. The CDR3 protein is CASSQRLYNEQFF. The CDR3 coding sequence is TGTGCCAGCAGCCAGAGACTTTACAATGAGCAGTTCTTC.

This chain connects TRBV7-7 to TRBJ2-5; TRBD2 aligns across 7 bases. CDR3 length: 14 residues. J gave up 7 bases and V 2 bases, and 7 bases lay outside the gene matches. CDR1 is SSHAT and CDR2 is FNYEAQ in the germline V gene (reference sequence). The CDR3: CASSLPPWGGTQYF. CDR3 nucleotide sequence: TGTGCCAGCAGCTTACCTCCCTGGGGGGGGACCCAGTACTTC. Full variable domain (missing parts from reference TRBV7-7 and TRBJ2-5): GAGVSQSPRYKVTKRGQDVTLRCDPISSHATLYWYQQALGQGPEFLTYFNYEAQPDKSGLPSDRFSAERPEGSISTLTIQRTEQRDSAMYRCASSLPPWGGTQYFGPGTRLLVL.

This rearrangement joins TRBV4-3 to TRBJ1-1, with D uncertain. CDR3 length: 15 amino acids. The germline V and J ends were trimmed by 0 bases and 4 bases, with 12 bases remaining between them. Germline V gene lookup returns CDR1 LGHNA and CDR2 YSLEER. The DNA of the CDR3 is TGCGCCAGCAGCCAAGAAGTTCCGGGATCCACTGAAGCTTTCTTT. Residues: CASSQEVPGSTEAFF.

The V gene is TRBV4-3, the J gene TRBJ2-1, with 13 nucleotides matching TRBD2. The CDR3 consists of 16 residues. With V trimmed by 1 base and J by 7 bases, 4 bases remained unmatched. The germline V gene encodes CDR1 LGHNA and CDR2 YSLEER. The CDR3 DNA follows: TGCGCCAGCAGCCAAGGGACTAGCGGGAGAGGGAATGAGCAGTTCTTC. Its translation: CASSQGTSGRGNEQFF.

The chain links TRBV5-4 to TRBJ2-7, with D perhaps TRBD2 (5 bases). The germline CDR1 and CDR2 sequences are SGHNT and YYREEE (reference sequence). Trimming left V 4 bases short and J 7 bases short, with 15 bases between. The CDR3 consists of 13 residues. CDR3 protein: CASSPGLPGEQYF. CDR3 sequence (DNA): TGTGCCAGCAGCCCCGGACTTCCGGGGGAGCAGTACTTC.